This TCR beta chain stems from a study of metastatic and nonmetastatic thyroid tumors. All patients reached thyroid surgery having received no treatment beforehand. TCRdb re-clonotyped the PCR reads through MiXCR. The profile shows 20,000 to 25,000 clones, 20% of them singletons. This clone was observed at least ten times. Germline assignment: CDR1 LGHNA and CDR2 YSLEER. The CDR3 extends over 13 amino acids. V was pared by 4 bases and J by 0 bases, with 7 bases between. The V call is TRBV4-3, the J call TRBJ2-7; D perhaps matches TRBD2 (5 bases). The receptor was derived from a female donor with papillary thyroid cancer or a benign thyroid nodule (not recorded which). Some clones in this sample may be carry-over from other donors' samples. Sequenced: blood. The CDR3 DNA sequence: TGCGCCAGCAGCCCAGCGGTCTCCTACGAGCAGTACTTC. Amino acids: CASSPAVSYEQYF.